The rows below give T cell receptor beta chains drawn from one sample of a study of blood T cell repertoires in COVID-19. Profiled with immunoSEQ multiplex PCR; TCRdb holds only in-frame clones, not every one. The table has about 69,000 clones, approximately 75% seen once. Specimen: peripheral blood. The receptors originated from a human donor in a cohort sampled during active COVID-19. Each CDR3 is given with its conserved first and last residue. D genes are given only for firm matches. Size values are once, few and many counts, or a class for expanded clones, and some rows have none.

TRBV7-9	-	once	TRBJ1-5	TGTGCCAGCAGCTTAGCACAGGGTAGGCCCCAGCATTTT	CASSLAQGRPQHF
TRBV25-1	-	-	TRBJ1-4	TGTGCCAGCAGTGAATCGACGGGGGTGGCGGAAAAACTGTTTTTT	CASSESTGVAEKLFF
TRBV7-9	TRBD2	-	TRBJ2-1	TGTGCCAGCAGCTTTAGCGGGGGCTCCTACAATGAGCAGTTCTTC	CASSFSGGSYNEQFF
TRBV2	-	-	TRBJ2-3	TGTGCCAGCAACAGGGCAACTAGCACAGATACGCAGTATTTT	CASNRATSTDTQYF
TRBV11-2	-	-	TRBJ2-5	TGTGCCAGCAGCTTCAGGGGTGACAGCCAAGAGACCCAGTACTTC	CASSFRGDSQETQYF
TRBV7-9	TRBD1	-	TRBJ1-1	TGTGCCAGCAGCTTCCGGGACAGGGGGAGGGGTGGCACTGAAGCTTTCTTT	CASSFRDRGRGGTEAFF
TRBV5-1	-	-	TRBJ2-2	TGCGCCAGCAGCTCTCCAGGCACCGGGGAGCTGTTTTTT	CASSSPGTGELFF
TRBV28	-	-	TRBJ2-3	TGTGCCAGCAGTTTAACAGGGTACACAGATACGCAGTATTTT	CASSLTGYTDTQYF
TRBV6-6	TRBD2	-	TRBJ2-3	TGTGCCAGCAGCCGAGAAAGACTAGCACAAGATACGCAGTATTTT	CASSRERLAQDTQYF
TRBV7-8	TRBD1	-	TRBJ2-7	TGTGCCAGCAGCCATCTTCAGGGGGCGAACTACGAGCAGTACTTC	CASSHLQGANYEQYF
TRBV28	-	-	TRBJ2-7	TGTGCCAGCAGTTTAGGTCTAGCCTACGAGCAGTACTTC	CASSLGLAYEQYF
TRBV7-2	TRBD1	-	TRBJ1-5	TGTGCCAGCAGCTTAGCCGGGACAGGGGGAAATCAGCCCCAGCATTTT	CASSLAGTGGNQPQHF
TRBV5-1	-	-	TRBJ2-2	TGCGCCAGCCGACTAGAGACGAGGACCGGGGAGCTGTTTTTT	CASRLETRTGELFF
TRBV29-1	-	-	TRBJ1-4	TGCAGCGCGAATACGGCTTCGGAGGAAAAACTGTTTTTT	CSANTASEEKLFF
TRBV28	-	-	TRBJ1-1	TGTGCCAGCACCCAGGTCACTGAAGCTTTCTTT	CASTQVTEAFF
TRBV3-1/TRBV3-2	TRBD2	-	TRBJ2-3	TGTGCCAGCATGCCAACCCGGGGGGGCGCGAGAACAGATACGCAGTATTTT	CASMPTRGGARTDTQYF
TRBV3-1/TRBV3-2	-	-	TRBJ1-6	TGTGCCAGCAGCCAAGTTACCGGTGATTCACCCCTCCACTTT	CASSQVTGDSPLHF
TRBV9	TRBD2	-	TRBJ2-7	TGTGCCAGCAGCGTAGATGGGGAGGGAGTCGTCAACGAGCAGTACTTC	CASSVDGEGVVNEQYF
TRBV5-4	-	-	TRBJ2-1	TGTGCCAGCAGCGGCGGGGCGCGGGAGCAGTTCTTC	CASSGGAREQFF
TRBV10-3	-	-	TRBJ1-1	TGTGCCATCAGTGAGAGCGATATTAGTGGCTCTGAAGCTTTCTTT	CAISESDISGSEAFF
TRBV12-3/TRBV12-4	-	few	TRBJ1-1	TGTGCCAGCAGTTGGGGGGTGAACACTGAAGCTTTCTTT	CASSWGVNTEAFF
TRBV7-9	TRBD1	-	TRBJ2-6	TGTGCCAGCAGCCGGGGACAGGGCGAACCTGGGGCCAACGTCCTGACTTTC	CASSRGQGEPGANVLTF
TRBV6-5	TRBD1	few	TRBJ1-2	TGTGCCAGCAGGAATACTCAGGGGGGCGGCTACACCTTC	CASRNTQGGGYTF
TRBV6-6	TRBD2	few	TRBJ2-1	TGTGCCAGCGGTACTTCGGGGGGTGGCAATGAGCAGTTCTTC	CASGTSGGGNEQFF
TRBV19	TRBD1	-	TRBJ1-2	TGTGCCAGTAGTATGCAGGGACAGGGGTCCTATGGCTACACCTTC	CASSMQGQGSYGYTF
TRBV5-1	-	-	TRBJ1-1	TGCGCCAGCAGCTTGGCGGCGGGGAACACTGAAGCTTTCTTT	CASSLAAGNTEAFF
TRBV15	TRBD2	few	TRBJ2-2	TGTGCCACCAGCAGAGATCCCGGCGGGAGGACCGGGGAGCTGTTTTTT	CATSRDPGGRTGELFF
TRBV6-6	TRBD1	-	TRBJ1-2	TGTGCCGGTATGGACAGGACCAAAAACTATGGCTACACCTTC	CAGMDRTKNYGYTF
TRBV3-1/TRBV3-2	-	-	TRBJ1-4	TGTGCCAGCAGCCAAGACGCCCTCGGGACAATGGGGGATGAAAAACTGTTTTTT	CASSQDALGTMGDEKLFF
TRBV18	TRBD1	once	TRBJ1-4	TGTGCCAGCTCACCACCGGGGACAGGAAATGAAAAACTGTTTTTT	CASSPPGTGNEKLFF
TRBV28	-	-	TRBJ1-5	TGTGCCAGCAGGGTGGCAGGTCAAAATAGCAATCAGCCCCAGCATTTT	CASRVAGQNSNQPQHF
TRBV2	-	-	TRBJ1-4	TGTGCCAGCAGTGAGGCCCATCGAGGTGAAAAACTGTTTTTT	CASSEAHRGEKLFF
TRBV7-2	TRBD1	few	TRBJ2-2	TGTGCCAGCAAAATGGACAGGGGAAGTCCCGGGGAGCTGTTTTTT	CASKMDRGSPGELFF
TRBV6-5	-	many	TRBJ2-2	TGTGCCAGCGGTCTCGGAGGGGCGAACACCGGGGAGCTGTTTTTT	CASGLGGANTGELFF
TRBV10-2	-	-	TRBJ1-1	TGCGCCAGCAGTGAGCGGGGGATTTGGGCTGAAGCTTTCTTT	CASSERGIWAEAFF
TRBV5-1	-	-	TRBJ2-7	TGCGCCAGCAGTCTGGGACTCCCCTACGAGCAGTACTTC	CASSLGLPYEQYF
TRBV28	TRBD2	-	TRBJ2-7	TGTGCCAGCAGTGGAGCGGGGCGAATCTACGAGCAGTACTTC	CASSGAGRIYEQYF
TRBV5-6	TRBD2	-	TRBJ2-3	TGTGCCAGCAGCGGGGACTATGGGGCAGATACGCAGTATTTT	CASSGDYGADTQYF
TRBV4-2	TRBD2	once	TRBJ2-3	TGTGCCAGCAGCCAAGATCACAAGCGGGGGGCCACAGATACGCAGTATTTT	CASSQDHKRGATDTQYF
TRBV7-9	TRBD1	-	TRBJ2-2	TGTGCCAGCAGTTCCGGGACAGGAAACACCGGGGAGCTGTTTTTT	CASSSGTGNTGELFF
TRBV18	TRBD2	-	TRBJ2-7	TGTGCCAGCTTGGGGACTAGCGGAAGCTACGAGCAGTACTTC	CASLGTSGSYEQYF
TRBV9	TRBD2	-	TRBJ2-2	TGTGCCAGCAGCGTGGGGGACTATAACACCGGGGAGCTGTTTTTT	CASSVGDYNTGELFF
TRBV28	-	-	TRBJ2-6	TGTGCCAGCAGTTTAACCAGCTCTGGGGCCAACGTCCTGACTTTC	CASSLTSSGANVLTF
TRBV5-1	-	-	TRBJ2-3	TGCGCCAGCAGCTTGGAAGGGGCAAGCACAGATACGCAGTATTTT	CASSLEGASTDTQYF
TRBV7-9	TRBD1	-	TRBJ1-1	TGTGCCAGCAGCGCCCAAGGACAGGCGAACACTGAAGCTTTCTTT	CASSAQGQANTEAFF
TRBV28	TRBD2	-	TRBJ2-4	TGTGCCAGCAGCGTTAGCGGGGTCAAAAACATTCAGTACTTC	CASSVSGVKNIQYF
TRBV7-2	-	-	TRBJ1-2	TGTGCCAGCAGCTTAGGGGGCAATAACTATGGCTACACCTTC	CASSLGGNNYGYTF
TRBV6-6	-	-	TRBJ1-5	TGTGCCAGCAGCCGCGGGTCCACCGGCAATCAGCCCCAGCATTTT	CASSRGSTGNQPQHF
TRBV6-1	-	-	TRBJ1-4	TGTGCCAGCAGTGCCCACAGGGATGCAACTAATGAAAAACTGTTTTTT	CASSAHRDATNEKLFF
TRBV28	TRBD1	-	TRBJ2-7	TGTGCCAGCGAGGGACAGGGGACCGACGAGCAGTACTTC	CASEGQGTDEQYF
TRBV11-2	TRBD2	once	TRBJ2-4	TGTGCCAGCAGCTTAGAGTTAGCGGGAGCCCGTATTCAGTACTTC	CASSLELAGARIQYF
TRBV14	-	-	TRBJ2-1	TGTGCCAGCAGCCAAGGGTCTGGGAGGCTCAACAATGAGCAGTTCTTC	CASSQGSGRLNNEQFF